The T cell receptor beta chain under discussion was sequenced for a study of radiotherapy plus CTLA-4 blockade in lung cancer. CDR1 SGHNT and CDR2 YYREEE come from the germline V gene (reference sequence). The CDR3 contains 17 residues. Trimming took off 6 bases at V and 1 base at J, with 22 bases between the two ends. Focal radiation with ipilimumab CTLA-4 blockade was given to patients with chemo-refractory metastatic non-small-cell lung cancer. This table comes from immunoSEQ multiplex PCR, and its TCRdb copy is limited to in-frame clones, with some not included. The sample shows around 85,000 clones, 70% to 90% of them seen only once.

The clonotype comes from a human donor with non-small cell lung cancer who had a partial response to radiotherapy plus ipilimumab. Sequenced here: peripheral blood, sampled from a patient treated with radiotherapy plus ipilimumab. The chain uses TRBV5-4 and TRBJ1-1; D gene unclear. This CDR3 is CASNPQKTLNSNTEAFF. The DNA of the CDR3 is TGTGCCAGCAACCCACAGAAAACCTTAAATTCGAACACTGAAGCTTTCTTT.